The T cell receptor (beta chain) described here comes from a study of T cell changes during pregnancy in multiple sclerosis (dated by TCRdb to between 2019 and 2020). At the level of the whole study: Changes in the T cell repertoire over the course of pregnancy were examined in this study in women with multiple sclerosis.

Libraries were prepared through the immunoSEQ multiplex PCR assay. What TCRdb holds here is the immuneACCESS table cut down to in-frame rearrangements. Part of the clones is not present; checked against another copy, under half of the missing clones reflect an unresolved V gene, and the others are unexplained. The sample includes 58,000 or so clones, with approximately 90% observed a single time. The top ten clones comprise less than 2% of the sample. Its CDR3 holds 15 amino acids, cysteine through phenylalanine. The kept DNA is CDR3 alone, 45 bases in frame from the first base. V lost 3 bases and J lost 4 bases, and the count of bases not matched to a germline gene is 7. Looking up the germline V gene (reference sequence) yields CDR1 MNHEY and CDR2 SMNVEV. Regarding this clone: There is no known antigen for this receptor. No base quality information exists; no much larger clone differs at one position.

This clonotype was sampled from a female donor with multiple sclerosis, enrolled in a pregnancy study. The sample here was peripheral blood, taken after pregnancy. The rearrangement combines TRBV27 with TRBJ1-2, with 8 bases matching TRBD1. The DNA reads TGTGCCAGCAGTTTTGGACAGGGAGGCTTCTATGGCTACACCTTC. Translated, this gives CASSFGQGGFYGYTF.